Listed below are T cell receptor beta chains from one sample, sequenced in a study of cytomegalovirus exposure and HLA in healthy donors. Clones were read by immunoSEQ multiplex PCR, and TCRdb kept only the in-frame ones, dropping some. The sample yields 150,000 or so clones, roughly 80% seen once. Sequencing used PBMCs. The receptors stem from a woman aged 40 to 50 in good health and CMV-seropositive. CDR3s include the opening cysteine and the closing phenylalanine or tryptophan. The D gene is left open where the match is weak. Size tells how often a clone was seen (once, few, many) or the class of an expanded clone, and some rows leave it out.

>TRBV2|.|TRBJ2-7|TRBD2
CASSDSGRRSYEQYF
TGTGCCAGCAGTGACAGCGGGAGGCGGTCCTACGAGCAGTACTTC
>TRBV6-1|few|TRBJ2-1|TRBD2
CASSELAGGVIEQFF
TGTGCCAGCAGTGAATTGGCGGGAGGTGTGATTGAGCAGTTCTTC
>TRBV5-4|.|TRBJ1-3|.
CASSSRRQSGNTIYF
TGTGCCAGCAGCTCCCGGAGGCAGTCAGGAAACACCATATATTTT
>TRBV7-9|.|TRBJ2-7|TRBD1
CSSTDRGSYEQYF
TGTTCCAGCACGGACAGGGGCTCCTACGAGCAGTACTTC
>TRBV29-1|.|TRBJ1-1|.
CSGRGGAEAFF
TGCAGCGGGCGGGGGGGTGCTGAAGCTTTCTTT
>TRBV6-5|once|TRBJ2-7|.
CASSYSTGSSYEQYF
TGTGCCAGCAGTTACTCGACAGGTAGCTCCTACGAGCAGTACTTC
>TRBV29-1|.|TRBJ2-5|.
CSVEGPGWEETQYF
TGCAGCGTTGAAGGTCCGGGTTGGGAAGAGACCCAGTACTTC
>TRBV7-8|.|TRBJ2-1|TRBD2
CASSTTGTSSNEQFF
TGTGCCAGCAGCACAACCGGGACTAGCTCAAATGAGCAGTTCTTC
>TRBV6-1|.|TRBJ2-7|.
CASSEWLGLGEQYF
TGTGCCAGCAGTGAATGGTTGGGGCTGGGCGAGCAGTACTTC
>TRBV6-5|.|TRBJ2-7|.
CASSPGILSSYEQYF
TGTGCCAGCAGTCCAGGAATTCTTAGCTCCTACGAGCAGTACTTC
>TRBV27|once|TRBJ1-1|.
CASSLYRKNTEAFF
TGTGCCAGCAGTTTGTACAGGAAGAACACTGAAGCTTTCTTT
>TRBV6-6|.|TRBJ1-1|TRBD1
CASSYSAGGTEAFF
TGTGCCAGCAGTTACTCGGCAGGGGGGACTGAAGCTTTCTTT
>TRBV5-1|.|TRBJ2-7|TRBD1
CASSLVVGQGDYEQYF
TGCGCCAGCAGCTTGGTAGTGGGACAGGGTGATTACGAGCAGTACTTC
>TRBV27|.|TRBJ2-3|.
CASRRDIATDTQYF
TGTGCCAGCAGACGGGACATTGCCACAGATACGCAGTATTTT
>TRBV5-1|.|TRBJ2-7|TRBD2
CASSESSGRIYEQYF
TGCGCCAGCAGCGAATCTAGCGGGAGAATCTACGAGCAGTACTTC
>TRBV29-1|.|TRBJ1-1|TRBD1
CSSRQGDLNTEAFF
TGCAGCTCGCGACAGGGGGATTTGAACACTGAAGCTTTCTTT
>TRBV5-1|few|TRBJ1-1|TRBD1
CASSLGQGGEAFF
TGCGCCAGCAGCTTGGGACAGGGGGGGGAAGCTTTCTTT
>TRBV5-1|.|TRBJ2-1|TRBD2
CASSLDGLVTNEQFF
TGCGCCAGCAGCTTGGATGGACTAGTAACGAATGAGCAGTTCTTC
>TRBV6-5|.|TRBJ2-7|.
CASSRGRGHEQYF
TGTGCCAGCAGTCGTGGTCGAGGTCACGAGCAGTACTTC
>TRBV23-1|.|TRBJ2-1|TRBD2
CASSPSGGVADLVYNEQFF
TGCGCCAGCAGTCCCTCGGGGGGGGTAGCGGATTTAGTTTACAATGAGCAGTTCTTC
>TRBV7-2|.|TRBJ2-7|TRBD2
CASSSGLAGGNEQYF
TGTGCCAGCAGCTCCGGACTAGCGGGAGGCAACGAGCAGTACTTC
>TRBV9|.|TRBJ2-7|.
CASSVGVASNHEQYF
TGTGCCAGCAGCGTAGGCGTAGCTTCCAACCACGAGCAGTACTTC
>TRBV5-1|once|TRBJ1-6|.
CASSTETYNSPLHF
TGCGCCAGCTCGACAGAGACCTATAATTCACCCCTCCACTTT
>TRBV2|.|TRBJ1-1|.
CASSVDRVNTEAFF
TGTGCCAGCAGTGTTGACAGAGTGAACACTGAAGCTTTCTTT
>TRBV5-1|.|TRBJ1-5|.
CASSPRPGNSNQPQHF
TGCGCCAGCAGCCCGCGGCCGGGAAATAGCAATCAGCCCCAGCATTTT
>TRBV7-2|.|TRBJ1-1|TRBD1
CASSAMGTARGTEAFF
TGTGCCAGCAGCGCCATGGGGACAGCCCGGGGAACTGAAGCTTTCTTT
>TRBV7-7|.|TRBJ2-5|.
CASSLGAPSQETQYF
TGTGCTAGCAGCTTAGGGGCCCCCTCCCAAGAGACCCAGTACTTC